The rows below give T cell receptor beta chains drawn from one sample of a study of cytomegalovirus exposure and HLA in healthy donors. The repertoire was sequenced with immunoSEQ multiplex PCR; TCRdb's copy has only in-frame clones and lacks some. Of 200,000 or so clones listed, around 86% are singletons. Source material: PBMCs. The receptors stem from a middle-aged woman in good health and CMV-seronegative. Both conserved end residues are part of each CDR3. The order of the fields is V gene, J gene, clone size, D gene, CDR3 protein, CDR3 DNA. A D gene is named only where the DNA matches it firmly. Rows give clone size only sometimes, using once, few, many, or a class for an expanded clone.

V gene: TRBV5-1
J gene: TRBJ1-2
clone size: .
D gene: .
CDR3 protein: CASSSNPGTAYGYTF
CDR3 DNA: TGCGCCAGCAGCTCGAACCCCGGGACTGCTTATGGCTACACCTTC

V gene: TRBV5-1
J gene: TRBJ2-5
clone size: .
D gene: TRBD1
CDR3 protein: CASSLRTGVRETQYF
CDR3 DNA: TGCGCCAGCAGCTTGCGGACAGGGGTGAGAGAGACCCAGTACTTC

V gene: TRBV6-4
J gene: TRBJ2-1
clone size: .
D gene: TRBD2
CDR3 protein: CASSDPGLGSNEQFF
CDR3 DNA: TGTGCCAGCAGTGACCCAGGACTAGGATCGAATGAGCAGTTCTTC

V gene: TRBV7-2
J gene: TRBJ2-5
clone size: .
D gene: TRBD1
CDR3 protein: CASRRNRGMETQYF
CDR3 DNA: TGTGCCAGCAGGAGGAACAGGGGGATGGAGACCCAGTACTTC

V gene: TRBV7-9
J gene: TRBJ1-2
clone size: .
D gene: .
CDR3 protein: CASTSAISVYTF
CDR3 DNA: TGTGCCAGCACTTCGGCGATCAGCGTTTACACCTTC

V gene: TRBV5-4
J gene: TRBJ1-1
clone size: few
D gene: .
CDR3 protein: CASSLERGGRDTEAFF
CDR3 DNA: TGTGCCAGCAGCTTGGAACGGGGAGGTAGGGACACTGAAGCTTTCTTT

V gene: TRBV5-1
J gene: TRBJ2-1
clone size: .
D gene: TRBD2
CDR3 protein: CASRPPGLAGNEQFF
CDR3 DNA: TGCGCCAGCAGACCGCCGGGACTAGCGGGCAATGAGCAGTTCTTC

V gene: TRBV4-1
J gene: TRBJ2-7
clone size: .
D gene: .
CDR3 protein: CASSQDSPDSSYEQYF
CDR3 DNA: TGCGCCAGCAGCCAAGACTCACCGGACAGTTCCTACGAGCAGTACTTC

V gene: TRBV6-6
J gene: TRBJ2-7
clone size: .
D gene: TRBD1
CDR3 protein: CASSWGQGSYEQYF
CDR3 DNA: TGTGCCAGCAGTTGGGGACAGGGATCCTACGAGCAGTACTTC

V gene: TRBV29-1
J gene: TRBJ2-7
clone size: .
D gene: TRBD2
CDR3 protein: CSVELVAGHSYEQYF
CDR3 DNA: TGCAGCGTTGAATTGGTAGCGGGGCACTCCTACGAGCAGTACTTC

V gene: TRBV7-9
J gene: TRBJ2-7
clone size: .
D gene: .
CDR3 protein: CASSAQSTRVTSYEQYF
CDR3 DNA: TGTGCCAGCAGTGCTCAGTCCACCAGGGTAACCTCCTACGAGCAGTACTTC

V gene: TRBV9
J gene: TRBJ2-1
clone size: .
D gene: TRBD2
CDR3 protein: CASSVGPTRTSHEQFF
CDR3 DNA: TGTGCCAGCAGCGTAGGTCCTACCCGGACTAGCCATGAGCAGTTCTTC

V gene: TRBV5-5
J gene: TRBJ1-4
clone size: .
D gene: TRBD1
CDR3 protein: CASSRDSINEKLFF
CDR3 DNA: TGTGCCAGCAGTAGGGACAGTATTAATGAAAAACTGTTTTTT

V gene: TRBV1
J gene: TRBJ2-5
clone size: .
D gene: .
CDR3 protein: CTSSQVGGQETQYF
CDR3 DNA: TGCACCAGCAGCCAAGTCGGGGGGCAAGAGACCCAGTACTTC

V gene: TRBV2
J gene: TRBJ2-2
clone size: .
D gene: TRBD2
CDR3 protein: CASTRDKGSGSTGELFF
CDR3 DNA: TGTGCCAGCACCCGAGATAAGGGTAGCGGGTCGACCGGGGAGCTGTTTTTT

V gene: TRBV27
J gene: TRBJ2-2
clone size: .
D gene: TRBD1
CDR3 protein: CASRPFHRGLNTGELFF
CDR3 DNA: TGTGCCAGCAGACCGTTTCACAGGGGGCTGAACACCGGGGAGCTGTTTTTT

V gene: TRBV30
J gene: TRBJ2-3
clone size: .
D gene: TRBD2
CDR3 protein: CAWSRGLAGSTDTQYF
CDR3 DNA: TGTGCCTGGAGCCGCGGACTAGCGGGAAGCACAGATACGCAGTATTTT

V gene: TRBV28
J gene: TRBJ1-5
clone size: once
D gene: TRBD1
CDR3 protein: CASSLMQGGYQPQHF
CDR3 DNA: TGTGCCAGCAGTTTAATGCAGGGGGGTTATCAGCCCCAGCATTTT

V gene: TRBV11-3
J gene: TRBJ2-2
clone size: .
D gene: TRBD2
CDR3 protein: CASSRGLAGGTGELFF
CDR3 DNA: TGTGCCAGCAGCCGGGGACTAGCGGGAGGAACCGGGGAGCTGTTTTTT

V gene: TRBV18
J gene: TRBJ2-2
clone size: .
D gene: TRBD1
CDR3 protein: CASSLTGANTGELFF
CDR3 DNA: TGTGCCAGCTCACTGACAGGGGCGAACACCGGGGAGCTGTTTTTT

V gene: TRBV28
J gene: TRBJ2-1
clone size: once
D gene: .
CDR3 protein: CASKVEGRSYNEQFF
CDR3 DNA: TGTGCCAGCAAGGTGGAGGGAAGATCCTACAATGAGCAGTTCTTC

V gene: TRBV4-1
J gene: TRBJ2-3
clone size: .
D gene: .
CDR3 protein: CASSPEWARADTQYF
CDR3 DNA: TGCGCCAGCAGCCCAGAGTGGGCGAGGGCAGATACGCAGTATTTT

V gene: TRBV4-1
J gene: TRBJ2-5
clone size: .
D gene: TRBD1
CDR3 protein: CASSQTSPPSGGQETQYF
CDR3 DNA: TGCGCCAGCAGCCAAACCTCTCCCCCTTCAGGGGGCCAAGAGACCCAGTACTTC

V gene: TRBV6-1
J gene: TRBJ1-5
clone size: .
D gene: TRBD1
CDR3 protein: CASSEQGVSQPQHF
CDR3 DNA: TGTGCCAGCAGTGAACAGGGGGTGAGTCAGCCCCAGCATTTT

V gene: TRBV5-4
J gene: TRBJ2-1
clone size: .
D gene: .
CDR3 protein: CASSYFSRGGNEQFF
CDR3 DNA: TGTGCCAGCTCTTATTTCTCTCGGGGAGGCAATGAGCAGTTCTTC

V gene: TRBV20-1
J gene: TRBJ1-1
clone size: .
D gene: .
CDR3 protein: CSARDREAFF
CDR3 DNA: TGCAGTGCTAGAGATCGGGAAGCTTTCTTT

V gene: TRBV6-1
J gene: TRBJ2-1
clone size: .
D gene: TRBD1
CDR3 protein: CASIDGTGLSEQFF
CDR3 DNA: TGTGCCAGCATTGACGGGACAGGGTTAAGTGAGCAGTTCTTC

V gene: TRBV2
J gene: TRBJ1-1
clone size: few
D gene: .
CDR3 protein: CASQVTAGQGFEAFF
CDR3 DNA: TGTGCCTCCCAGGTTACGGCAGGGCAGGGGTTCGAAGCTTTCTTT

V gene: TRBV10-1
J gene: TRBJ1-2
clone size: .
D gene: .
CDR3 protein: CASSESPGNGYTF
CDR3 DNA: TGCGCCAGCAGTGAGTCGCCAGGGAATGGCTACACCTTC

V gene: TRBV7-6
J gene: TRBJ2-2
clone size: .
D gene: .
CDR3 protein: CASSVGGAGELFF
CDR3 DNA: TGTGCCAGCAGCGTCGGGGGAGCCGGGGAGCTGTTTTTT

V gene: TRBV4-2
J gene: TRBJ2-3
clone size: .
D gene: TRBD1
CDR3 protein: CASSLDSGQAADTQYF
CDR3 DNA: TGTGCCAGCAGCCTGGACTCGGGACAGGCCGCAGATACGCAGTATTTT

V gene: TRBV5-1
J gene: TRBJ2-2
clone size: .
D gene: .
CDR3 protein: CASRGASGNTGELFF
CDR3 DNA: TGCGCCAGCAGGGGGGCTAGCGGAAACACCGGGGAGCTGTTTTTT

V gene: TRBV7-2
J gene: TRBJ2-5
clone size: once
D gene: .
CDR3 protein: CASSLDSGTETQYF
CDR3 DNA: TGTGCCAGCAGCTTGGACTCGGGAACGGAGACCCAGTACTTC

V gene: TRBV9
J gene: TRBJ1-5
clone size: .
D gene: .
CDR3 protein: CASSETDSPQPQHF
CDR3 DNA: TGTGCCAGCAGCGAGACAGACAGCCCCCAGCCCCAGCATTTT

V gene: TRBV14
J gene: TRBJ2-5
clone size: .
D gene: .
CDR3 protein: CASSPRGGFVSETQYF
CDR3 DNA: TGTGCCAGCAGCCCCCGCGGGGGCTTTGTTTCGGAGACCCAGTACTTC

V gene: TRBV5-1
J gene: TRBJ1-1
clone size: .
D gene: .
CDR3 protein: CASSLGAGTEAFF
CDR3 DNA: TGCGCCAGCAGCTTGGGAGCGGGTACTGAAGCTTTCTTT

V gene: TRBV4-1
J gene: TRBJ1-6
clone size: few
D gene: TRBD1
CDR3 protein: CASSQEPISRGEVPLHF
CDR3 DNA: TGCGCCAGCAGCCAAGAACCAATATCCAGGGGGGAGGTACCCCTCCACTTT

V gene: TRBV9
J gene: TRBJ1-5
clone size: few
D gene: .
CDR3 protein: CASSASVGVQPQHF
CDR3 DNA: TGTGCCAGCAGCGCTTCAGTGGGCGTTCAGCCCCAGCATTTT

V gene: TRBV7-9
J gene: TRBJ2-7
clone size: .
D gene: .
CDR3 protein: CASSGGGRAAYEQYF
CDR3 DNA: TGTGCCAGCAGCGGGGGCGGCAGGGCGGCCTACGAGCAGTACTTC

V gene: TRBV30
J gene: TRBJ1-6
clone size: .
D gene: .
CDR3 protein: CAWSAPGELNSPLHF
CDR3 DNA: TGTGCCTGGAGTGCCCCCGGGGAGCTTAACTCACCCCTCCACTTT

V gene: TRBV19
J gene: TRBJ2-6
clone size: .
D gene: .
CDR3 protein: CASIPGHDISGANVLTF
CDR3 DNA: TGTGCCAGTATCCCGGGACACGATATCTCTGGGGCCAACGTCCTGACTTTC

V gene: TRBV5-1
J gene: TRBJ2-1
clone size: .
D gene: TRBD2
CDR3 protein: CASRSGRAYNEQFF
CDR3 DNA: TGCGCCAGCCGAAGCGGGAGGGCCTACAATGAGCAGTTCTTC